This is a list of T cell receptor beta chains from one sample in a study of blood T cell repertoires in COVID-19. The method was immunoSEQ multiplex PCR; TCRdb's version includes in-frame clones alone and lacks a portion of them. The sample lists over 200,000 clones, around 90% occurring once. What was sequenced was peripheral blood. All receptors come from a woman aged 25 to 45 with acute or convalescent COVID-19. Each CDR3 is given with its conserved first and last residue. D genes are given only for firm matches. The size entry is marked missing in some rows and otherwise reads once, few, many or a size class.

TRBV30	TRBD1	NA	TRBJ2-6	TGTGCCTGGAGTGGACAGGACAGGGCTACTGGGGCCAACGTCCTGACTTTC	CAWSGQDRATGANVLTF
TRBV15	NA	NA	TRBJ2-7	TGTGCCACCAGTCGAAGCGTTACCTCCTACGAGCAGTACTTC	CATSRSVTSYEQYF
TRBV11-2	TRBD1	few	TRBJ2-2	TGTGCCAGCAGGGAACAGGGGGCTGACACCGGGGAGCTGTTTTTT	CASREQGADTGELFF
TRBV6-5	TRBD2	NA	TRBJ2-5	TGTGCCAGCGTACCAGCGGGAGGTGAGACCCAGTACTTC	CASVPAGGETQYF
TRBV5-4	TRBD1	NA	TRBJ1-2	TGTGCCAGCAGCTTGGGGGCCGGGACAGGGGCCTATGGCTACACCTTC	CASSLGAGTGAYGYTF
TRBV25-1	TRBD1	NA	TRBJ1-6	TGTGCCAGCAGTGGGGACAGTTTCAATTCACCCCTCCACTTT	CASSGDSFNSPLHF
TRBV11-2	TRBD2	once	TRBJ2-7	TGTGCCAGCAGCCATCCGTTGGGACTAGCGGAGGTCTCCTACGAGCAGTACTTC	CASSHPLGLAEVSYEQYF
TRBV12-5	NA	once	TRBJ2-2	TGTGCTAGTGGTTTGGTACGGGTAGTTGTGAACACCGGGGAGCTGTTTTTT	CASGLVRVVVNTGELFF
TRBV5-4	NA	NA	TRBJ1-2	TGTGCCAGCAGCTTACAGGGATCCTATGGCTACACCTTC	CASSLQGSYGYTF
TRBV5-6	NA	few	TRBJ2-2	TGTGCCAGCAGCATCGGTAGCGGATACACCGGGGAGCTGTTTTTT	CASSIGSGYTGELFF
TRBV9	TRBD1	NA	TRBJ1-2	TGTGCCAGCAGAGGTACGCCCGGGACAGGCCACAATCAAGAATATGGCTACACCTTC	CASRGTPGTGHNQEYGYTF
TRBV10-1	NA	few	TRBJ1-1	TGCGCCAGCAGTGGGGGAGCCGTGAACACTGAAGCTTTCTTT	CASSGGAVNTEAFF
TRBV3-1/TRBV3-2	TRBD1	NA	TRBJ2-7	TGTGCCAGCAGCCGGGGGACAGGGTCCTACGAGCAGTACTTC	CASSRGTGSYEQYF
TRBV3-1/TRBV3-2	NA	NA	TRBJ1-2	TGTGCCAGCAGCCAAGATACCAGGGGACGTGGGTCTAACTATGGCTACACCTTC	CASSQDTRGRGSNYGYTF
TRBV9	TRBD2	NA	TRBJ2-3	TGTGCCAGCAGCGCCGGGACTAGCGGGGGTCCGGGGGCGCAGTATTTT	CASSAGTSGGPGAQYF
TRBV19	TRBD2	NA	TRBJ2-5	TGTGCCAGTAACTCGGGACTACCAGGAGAGACCCAGTACTTC	CASNSGLPGETQYF
TRBV19	NA	NA	TRBJ2-1	TGTGCCACCTCGGACAGGGGGAGCGGGAGGGCCAATGAGCAGTTCTTC	CATSDRGSGRANEQFF
TRBV3-1/TRBV3-2	NA	once	TRBJ1-2	TGTGCCAGCAGCCCCAGGGGAAGGGGGATAGCCTATGGCTACACCTTC	CASSPRGRGIAYGYTF
TRBV24-1	NA	NA	TRBJ2-3	TGTGCCACCAGTGACCCGCGGAGCAACACAGATACGCAGTATTTT	CATSDPRSNTDTQYF
TRBV6-5	NA	NA	TRBJ2-5	TGTGCCAGCCCCGCGGACAGCGAATACCAAGAGACCCAGTACTTC	CASPADSEYQETQYF
TRBV19	TRBD2	few	TRBJ2-7	TGTGCCAGTAGTATGGCGGGGGGCAGAAAGGGCGAGCAGTACTTC	CASSMAGGRKGEQYF
TRBV29-1	NA	NA	TRBJ2-3	TGCAGCGTTGGGGGGGATGGCACAGATACGCAGTATTTT	CSVGGDGTDTQYF
TRBV21-1	NA	NA	TRBJ2-7	TGTGCCAGCATTACAAGGTCCACAGGGCGAGGGGGCGAGCAGTACTTC	CASITRSTGRGGEQYF
TRBV19	TRBD2	NA	TRBJ2-1	TGTGCCAGTAGGACCACTAGCGGCAGCTCCTACAATGAGCAGTTCTTC	CASRTTSGSSYNEQFF
TRBV7-2	TRBD1	once	TRBJ2-3	TGTGCCAGCAGCTCTACCAGGGGGCGCACAGATACGCAGTATTTT	CASSSTRGRTDTQYF
TRBV10-3	TRBD1	NA	TRBJ2-6	TGTGCCACGACAGGGGGCGCTGGGGCCAACGTCCTGACTTTC	CATTGGAGANVLTF
TRBV3-1/TRBV3-2	NA	NA	TRBJ2-2	TGTGCCAGCAGCCAAGAAAGGACAGCGAACACCGGGGAGCTGTTTTTT	CASSQERTANTGELFF
TRBV29-1	NA	NA	TRBJ1-4	TGCAGCGTTGATCGCGTGCAGGGCGAAAAACTGTTTTTT	CSVDRVQGEKLFF
TRBV15	TRBD1	NA	TRBJ1-2	TGTGCCACCAGCCCTCCGGCAGGGGGCAGGTATGGCTACACCTTC	CATSPPAGGRYGYTF
TRBV30	TRBD2	NA	TRBJ2-1	TGTGCCTGGAGTGTCTCTAGCGGGAGTGGTAGTGAGCAGTTCTTC	CAWSVSSGSGSEQFF
TRBV19	NA	NA	TRBJ2-7	TGTGCCAGTAGTCAGGCCTCCTACGAGCAGTACTTC	CASSQASYEQYF
TRBV15	NA	NA	TRBJ2-3	TGTGCCACCAGCGTCGTTACAGGTCGAACAGATACGCAGTATTTT	CATSVVTGRTDTQYF
TRBV30	NA	NA	TRBJ2-7	TGTGCCTGGAGTCGGCGGTTCTACGAGCAGTACTTC	CAWSRRFYEQYF